A single sample is the source of the 13 T cell receptor beta chains below, sequenced in a study of TIL therapy for anti-PD-1-resistant metastatic lung cancer. Regarding time point: pre-treatment sample, taken before nivolumab and TIL therapy. Tumor tissue came from excised metastases, mostly pleural nodules or supraclavicular lymph nodes. This was the immunoSEQ v3 assay. Here immunoSEQ multiplex PCR was the method, and the copy in TCRdb shows in-frame clones only, minus some. This sample yields roughly 8,000 clones, of which roughly 70% are seen a single time; less than 9% belongs to the top ten. The sequenced sample was tumor tissue, obtained at baseline. Every receptor here comes from a person aged 25 to 79 with non-small cell lung cancer.

The chain recombines TRBV27 with TRBJ2-1; TRBD2 aligns across 8 bases. This CDR3 is built from 17 residues. Germline-derived CDR1 and CDR2 are MNHEY and SMNVEV (reference sequence). V trimming: 2 bases; J trimming: 0 bases; junction bases outside the gene matches: 6. The CDR3 loop is CASSLGGGPSSYNEQFF. CDR3 nucleotides: TGTGCCAGCAGTTTAGGCGGGGGGCCGAGCTCCTACAATGAGCAGTTCTTC.

The V call is TRBV9, the J call TRBJ1-6, with D hard to call. From germline, CDR1 is SGDLS and CDR2 YYNGEE. The CDR3 extends over 16 amino acids. The V end lost 0 bases, the J end lost 7 bases, and 14 bases lay between the germline ends. The CDR3 loop reads CASSVAGVGLNSPLHF. In DNA, the CDR3 is TGTGCCAGCAGCGTAGCTGGTGTAGGGCTAAATTCACCCCTCCACTTT.

The chain carries TRBV28 and TRBJ1-1; TRBD1 is a possible D gene (6 bases). Germline CDR1 and CDR2: MDHEN and SYDVKM. Trimming removed 5 bases at V and 5 bases at J, with 15 bases between. This CDR3 has 14 amino acids. Here the CDR3 reads CASSLTGMGTEAFF. Written as DNA, the CDR3 is TGTGCCAGCAGTCTAACAGGGATGGGTACTGAAGCTTTCTTT.

The J gene is TRBJ1-6, the V gene TRBV11-2; D unresolved. This CDR3 contains 17 residues. V gave up 5 bases and J gave up 10 bases, with 24 bases separating them. From germline, CDR1 is SGHAT and CDR2 FQNNGV. CDR3 residues: CASSDEAGSPSLSPLHF. In DNA, the CDR3 is TGTGCCAGCAGCGACGAAGCCGGGTCCCCGTCTCTATCACCCCTCCACTTT.

This clone was observed a few times. This sequence joins TRBV7-8 and TRBJ1-2; D unresolved. The V gene's germline CDR1 is SGHVS and CDR2 FQNEAQ. V lost 5 bases, J lost 2 bases, and 18 bases lay in between. CDR3 length: 16 amino acids. The CDR3 bases are TGTGCCAGCAGCCCCCTTGCTTGGGAGGTAAACTATGGCTACACCTTC. Translation gives CASSPLAWEVNYGYTF.

This clone showed up just a few times. In DNA form, the CDR3 reads TGTGCCACCAGCAGAGGGGGACAGGGGGCGCGAAATTCACCCCTCCACTTT. Protein sequence: CATSRGGQGARNSPLHF. This chain links TRBV15 with TRBJ1-6; TRBD1 agrees at 12 bases. CDR1 and CDR2 from the germline V gene are LNHNV and YYDKDF (reference sequence). The junction had 5 bases not matched to a gene; V was cut back by 1 base and J by 7 bases. The CDR3 length is 17 residues.

This clone is a singleton in its sample. The chain joins TRBV28 to TRBJ2-3, with 7 bases matching TRBD1. Trimming took 7 bases from V and 1 from J; bases not matched to a gene: 8. CDR1 and CDR2 from the germline V gene are MDHEN and SYDVKM. The CDR3 is 15 residues long. The CDR3, as DNA: TGTGCCAGCAACCTCAAGGGGGCCCGCACAGATACGCAGTATTTT. Translating it yields CASNLKGARTDTQYF.

The chain is built from TRBV5-1 and TRBJ1-2; 7 nucleotides line up with TRBD1. The CDR3 has 14 amino acids. Germline V lookup: CDR1 SGHRS, CDR2 YFSETQ. V shed 2 bases and J 2 bases; nucleotides not matched to a gene: 3. In nucleotides, the CDR3 is TGCGCCAGCAGCTTAAGACAGGGAAACTATGGCTACACCTTC. Residues: CASSLRQGNYGYTF.

V is TRBV9 and J is TRBJ2-5; D tentatively reads TRBD1 or TRBD2 (6 bases each). This CDR3 has 13 amino acids. Germline-derived CDR1 and CDR2 are SGDLS and YYNGEE. Trimming cost V 6 bases and J 5 bases, with 14 bases left between them. CDR3 sequence reads: CASNSEGVETQYF. CDR3 nucleotides: TGTGCCAGCAATTCGGAGGGGGTCGAGACCCAGTACTTC.

This chain connects TRBV28 to TRBJ2-3, with D perhaps TRBD1 (6 bases). Germline V CDR1 and CDR2: MDHEN, SYDVKM. This CDR3 has 16 residues. V was cut by 2 bases and J by 8 bases, with 20 bases left in between. The CDR3 sequence is CASSLAGVGKTGTQYF. The CDR3 nucleotides are TGTGCCAGCAGTTTAGCAGGGGTGGGTAAGACGGGTACGCAGTATTTT.

This clone is medium-sized in the sample. J is TRBJ1-2 and V is TRBV5-6; 8 bases map to TRBD1. The CDR3 totals 13 residues. CDR1 is SGHDT, CDR2 YYEEEE, per germline. The V segment lost 3 bases and the J segment 6 bases; nucleotides outside the gene matches: 4. The CDR3 sequence is CASSYRQGHGYTF. The CDR3 DNA follows: TGTGCCAGCAGCTACCGACAGGGGCATGGCTACACCTTC.

This chain joins TRBV28 and TRBJ2-3, with 14 bases matching TRBD2. Germline loops: CDR1 MDHEN, CDR2 SYDVKM. J was trimmed by 0 bases and V by 8 bases; bases with no gene match: 7. This CDR3 region has 17 residues. This chain's CDR3 is CASSGTSGSQSTDTQYF. The CDR3 DNA reads as TGTGCCAGCTCCGGGACTAGCGGGAGTCAAAGCACAGATACGCAGTATTTT.

This clone was seen only a few times. The CDR3 DNA reads TGTGCCTGCAAAACGGATGTCTCTGGAAACACCATATATTTT. Its protein product is CACKTDVSGNTIYF. This rearrangement joins TRBV30 to TRBJ1-3; no firm D call. CDR3 length: 14 residues. Trimming left V 6 bases short and J 0 bases short, with 12 bases between. In germline, CDR1 is GTSNPN, CDR2 SVGIG (reference sequence).